What follows are 15 T cell receptor beta chains derived from one specimen sequenced in a study of beta chain features in type 1 diabetes. Sequenced material consisted of expressed TCRB transcripts (all of the isolated RNA was reverse transcribed). Generated by immunoSEQ multiplex PCR, the TCRdb table keeps only in-frame clones and is missing some. The data hold approximately 250,000 clones, with around an eighth observed a single time. Sequenced input: naive CD4+ T cells from blood. The receptors derive from a woman between 35 and 50 years old in good health.

The chain uses TRBV6-5 and TRBJ1-2; D remains ambiguous. The germline V gene has CDR1 MNHEY and CDR2 SVGAGI. The germline V and J ends were trimmed by 2 bases and 2 bases, with 6 bases remaining between them. The CDR3 contains 13 residues. For the CDR3, the DNA is TGTGCCAGCAGTTACGAGGAGAACTATGGCTACACCTTC. Amino acid sequence: CASSYEENYGYTF.

This clone was detected a few times. This chain joins TRBV5-1 and TRBJ2-3, with 11 bases fitting TRBD2. Germline V CDR1 and CDR2: SGHRS, YFSETQ. V was clipped by 4 bases and J by 1 base; unmatched bases: 2. The CDR3 extends over 15 amino acids. This chain's CDR3 is CASSVLAGGTDTQYF. Written as DNA, the CDR3 is TGCGCCAGCAGCGTACTAGCGGGGGGCACAGATACGCAGTATTTT.

In its sample, this clone was seen a few times. The chain couples TRBV6-5 to TRBJ2-5; D is unresolved. V lost 2 bases and J lost 2, with 9 bases in between. Germline CDR1 is MNHEY and CDR2 is SVGAGI. CDR3 length: 14 amino acids. CDR3 loop: CASSYMSVQETQYF. For the CDR3, the DNA is TGTGCCAGCAGTTACATGTCGGTTCAAGAGACCCAGTACTTC.

The sample holds a few counts of this clone. The genes are TRBV7-9 and TRBJ1-4; TRBD1 aligns across 7 bases. V dropped 5 bases and J dropped 0; count of bases not matched to a gene: 6. The CDR3 is 16 amino acids. Germline V gives CDR1 SEHNR, CDR2 FQNEAQ (reference sequence). CDR3 sequence reads: CASSLGTAATNEKLFF. The CDR3 DNA reads as TGTGCCAGCAGCCTCGGGACAGCTGCAACTAATGAAAAACTGTTTTTT.

The chain couples TRBV4-3 to TRBJ1-2, with D possibly being TRBD1 (5 bases). This CDR3 contains 15 residues. CDR1 and CDR2 from the germline V gene are LGHNA and YSLEER. V was clipped by 4 bases and J by 4 bases, with 16 bases between them. The DNA of the CDR3 is TGCGCCAGCAGCCCCCGCGGGGCAGATTCCTATGGCTACACCTTC. Its translation: CASSPRGADSYGYTF.

The chain recombines TRBV5-4 with TRBJ2-3, with D perhaps TRBD1 (5 bases). CDR3 length: 16 amino acids. V was pared by 4 bases and J by 2 bases, with 17 bases between. Germline V gives CDR1 SGHNT, CDR2 YYREEE (reference sequence). CDR3 amino acids: CASSPPNRQYTDTQYF. CDR3 coding DNA: TGTGCCAGCAGCCCCCCAAATCGACAGTACACAGATACGCAGTATTTT.

This clone was detected once. The chain links TRBV28 to TRBJ1-5; 8 nucleotides line up with TRBD1. Germline values: CDR1 MDHEN, CDR2 SYDVKM. J lost 2 bases, V lost 5 bases, and 2 bases had no gene match. CDR3 size: 14 residues. DNA of the CDR3: TGTGCCAGCAGTAGGACAGGGCGCAATCAGCCCCAGCATTTT. This gives the protein CASSRTGRNQPQHF.

This clone was detected a few times. CDR3 region: CASSFPRGGGAHNEQFF. CDR3 DNA: TGTGCCAGCAGCTTCCCCCGGGGCGGGGGGGCCCACAATGAGCAGTTCTTC. The rearrangement links TRBV7-2 to TRBJ2-1, with 9 nucleotides matching TRBD2. V shed 3 bases and J 5 bases; nucleotides not matched to a gene: 11. The CDR3 contains 17 residues. CDR1 SGHTA and CDR2 FQGNSA come from the germline V gene.

This clone showed up many times. The chain has TRBV9 and TRBJ2-5, with D possibly being TRBD2 (5 bases). The V end was cut by 6 bases, the J end by 4 bases, with 13 bases between. CDR1 SGDLS and CDR2 YYNGEE come from the germline V gene. The CDR3 sequence is 13 residues long. The CDR3 is CASTRTGSETQYF. The CDR3, as DNA: TGTGCCAGCACCAGGACTGGGTCAGAGACCCAGTACTTC. The full variable domain, with the rest looked up from reference TRBV9 and TRBJ2-5, is DSGVTQTPKHLITATGQRVTLRCSPRSGDLSVYWYQQSLDQGLQFLIQYYNGEERAKGNILERFSAQQFPDLHSELNLSSLELGDSALYFCASTRTGSETQYFGPGTRLLVL.

The table lists this clone with a few counts. The chain joins TRBV28 to TRBJ2-7, with D tentatively TRBD1 (6 bases). The germline gives CDR1 MDHEN, CDR2 SYDVKM. This CDR3 has 14 amino acids. Trimming cost V 5 bases and J 2 bases, with 13 bases left between them. CDR3 bases: TGTGCCAGCAGTCCCCGGACAGTCGCCTACGAGCAGTACTTC. Protein: CASSPRTVAYEQYF.

In its sample, this clone was seen a few times. V is TRBV7-9 and J is TRBJ2-1; TRBD2 might be the D (5 bases). The germline V gene encodes CDR1 SEHNR and CDR2 FQNEAQ (reference sequence). The germline V and J ends were trimmed by 5 bases and 3 bases, with 8 bases remaining between them. The CDR3 sequence is 13 residues long. The chain's CDR3 is CASSLGNYNEQFF. The CDR3 DNA follows: TGTGCCAGCAGCCTCGGGAACTACAATGAGCAGTTCTTC. The whole variable domain, filled in from reference TRBV7-9 and TRBJ2-1, reads DTGVSQNPRHKITKRGQNVTFRCDPISEHNRLYWYRQTLGQGPEFLTYFQNEAQLEKSRLLSDRFSAERPKGSFSTLEIQRTEQGDSAMYLCASSLGNYNEQFFGPGTRLTVL.

The chain uses TRBV10-1 and TRBJ1-6; 9 bases fit TRBD1. In germline, CDR1 is WNHNN, CDR2 SYGVQD (reference sequence). V shed 7 bases and J 7 bases; nucleotides not matched to a gene: 2. CDR3 length: 13 residues. The CDR3 region has the DNA TGCGCCAGCAAGGGACAGGGAAATTCACCCCTCCACTTT. This codes for CASKGQGNSPLHF.

The CDR3 spells CATSKSGGMNTEAFF. CDR3 DNA sequence: TGTGCCACCAGCAAGTCAGGGGGGATGAACACTGAAGCTTTCTTT. The gene calls are TRBV15 and TRBJ1-1; 7 nucleotides agree with TRBD1. The junction had 5 bases not matched to a gene; V was cut back by 4 bases and J by 0 bases. The CDR3 length is 15 residues. Germline V CDR1 and CDR2: LNHNV, YYDKDF (reference sequence).

The rearrangement links TRBV7-9 to TRBJ1-6, with no clear D. This CDR3 has 16 amino acids. Germline CDR1 is SEHNR and CDR2 is FQNEAQ (reference sequence). The V gene lost 1 base and the J gene lost 0 bases, with 7 bases spanning the gap. CDR3 protein: CASSLGASSYNSPLHF. CDR3 DNA sequence: TGTGCCAGCAGCTTAGGTGCGAGCTCCTATAATTCACCCCTCCACTTT.

This clone occurred a few times. V and J are TRBV4-1 and TRBJ2-3; weak D call: TRBD2 (6 bases). Per germline, CDR1 MGHRA and CDR2 YSYEKL. The CDR3 is made up of 14 amino acids. V gave up 3 bases and J gave up 2 bases, with 9 bases separating them. The CDR3 nucleotides read TGCGCCAGCAGCCAGGGGGACTTCACAGATACGCAGTATTTT. It yields the protein CASSQGDFTDTQYF.